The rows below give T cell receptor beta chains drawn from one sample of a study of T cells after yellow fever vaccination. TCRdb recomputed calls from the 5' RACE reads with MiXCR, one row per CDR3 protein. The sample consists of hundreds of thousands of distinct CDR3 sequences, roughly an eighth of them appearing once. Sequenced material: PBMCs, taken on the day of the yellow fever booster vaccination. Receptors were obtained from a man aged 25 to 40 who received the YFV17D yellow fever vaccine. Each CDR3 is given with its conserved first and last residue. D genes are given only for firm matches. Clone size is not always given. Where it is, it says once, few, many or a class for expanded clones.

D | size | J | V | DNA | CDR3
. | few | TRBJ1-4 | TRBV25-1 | TGTGCCAGCAGGGATCAGGGAGTGACTAATGAAAAACTGTTTTTT | CASRDQGVTNEKLFF
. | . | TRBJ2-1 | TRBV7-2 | TGTGCCAGCAGCTTAGCAAAGGGACCTGAATTAATAACAGATGAGCAGTTCTTC | CASSLAKGPELITDEQFF
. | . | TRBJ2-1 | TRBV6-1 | TGTGCCAGCAAGGGCCGTCTTATGGGAACTGGCGATGAGCAGTTCTTC | CASKGRLMGTGDEQFF
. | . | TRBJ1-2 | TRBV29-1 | TGCAGCGATGGACGGGCCTATGGCTACACCTTC | CSDGRAYGYTF
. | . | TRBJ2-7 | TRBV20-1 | TGCAGTGCTAGAGATTTCGGCGGTCGTTCCTACGAGCAGTACTTC | CSARDFGGRSYEQYF
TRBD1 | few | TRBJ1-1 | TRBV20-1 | TGCAGTGCTAGAAAGACAGGGTTGATTGAAGCTTTCTTT | CSARKTGLIEAFF
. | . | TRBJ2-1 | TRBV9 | TGTGCCAGCAGCGTAGGAACTAGAGGTTACAATGAGCAGTTCTTC | CASSVGTRGYNEQFF
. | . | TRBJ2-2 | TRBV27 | TGTGCCAGCAGTTTAACGGTCAGGAGGGACATAGCTTCGAACACCGGGGAGCTGTTTTTT | CASSLTVRRDIASNTGELFF
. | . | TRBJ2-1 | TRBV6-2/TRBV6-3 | TGTGCCAGCAGCCCTTCTGGGGGCGCTGAGCAGTTCTTC | CASSPSGGAEQFF
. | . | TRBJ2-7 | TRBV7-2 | TGTGCCAGCACCACGATCCCCGTGGTCAACGAGCAGTACTTC | CASTTIPVVNEQYF
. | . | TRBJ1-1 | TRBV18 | TGTGCCAGCTCACACGGGGCGCAACGGGACACTGAAGCTTTCTTT | CASSHGAQRDTEAFF
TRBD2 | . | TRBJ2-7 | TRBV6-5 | TGTGCCAGCAGTTATAGGGCGGGGGGGGCCTACGAGCAGTACTTC | CASSYRAGGAYEQYF
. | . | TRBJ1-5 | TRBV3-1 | TGTGCCAGCAGCCAAGAAGAGTCAGGTTCCCAGCATTTT | CASSQEESGSQHF
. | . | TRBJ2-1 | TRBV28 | TGTGCCAGCAGTCGCCGGGACCGAGCCTACAATGAGCAGTTCTTC | CASSRRDRAYNEQFF
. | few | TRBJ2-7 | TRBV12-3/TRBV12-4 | TGTGCCAGCAGTTTGAGGCCGGTTCGGCGATACGAGCAGTACTTC | CASSLRPVRRYEQYF